Sequencing of this T cell receptor beta chain was carried out in a study of cytomegalovirus exposure and HLA in healthy donors. Findings and limits, study-wide: The study carried out a later analysis of TCR beta sequences. It associated around 17,000 of them with specific HLA alleles at a false discovery rate of 0.05.

This clone has more than one count but fewer than ten. Its target is not known. Researchers ran the PCR with 60 Vbeta and 13 Jbeta primers. Profiling relied on immunoSEQ multiplex PCR, and the TCRdb table lists in-frame clones only, not all of them. The data contain about 110,000 clones, 60% to 85% of them singletons. V was pared by 6 bases and J by 1 base, with 9 bases between. CDR1 is MNHEY, CDR2 SMNVEV, per germline (reference sequence). The CDR3 covers 14 residues. This TCR was sampled from a woman aged 55 to 70 in good health and CMV-seropositive. The rearrangement uses TRBV27 and TRBJ2-2; a weak D match, TRBD1 (6 bases). Sequencing was carried out using PBMCs. The CDR3 sequence is CASRRGQNTGELFF. In DNA, the CDR3 is TGTGCCAGCAGACGGGGACAGAACACCGGGGAGCTGTTTTTT.